This entry describes one TCR beta chain. What it recognizes is unknown. Random hexamers primed reverse transcription of about 0.5 to 1 ug RNA. TCRdb re-called the immunoSEQ multiplex PCR reads with MiXCR, one entry per CDR3 protein. Found here are 69,000 or so distinct CDR3 sequences, around 93% of them singletons; the top ten hold around 0.25%. These data belong to a study of CD8 T cells in Susac syndrome. Study findings and constraints: It was acknowledged in the study that the number of individuals who were included in its TCR sequencing and HLA analysis was relatively small.

The CDR3 is 16 residues long. Germline V gene sequence: CDR1 MNHNS, CDR2 SASEGT. The V and J ends lost 6 bases and 2 bases respectively, with 16 bases between them. This clonotype was obtained from a human donor in good health. Sequencing was carried out using CD8+ T cells from PBMCs. The chain links TRBV6-1 to TRBJ2-2; possibly TRBD2 for D (6 bases). CDR3 in amino acids: CASSTSPQTNTGELFF. The DNA of the CDR3 is TGTGCCAGCAGCACTAGCCCACAGACCAACACCGGGGAGCTGTTTTTT.